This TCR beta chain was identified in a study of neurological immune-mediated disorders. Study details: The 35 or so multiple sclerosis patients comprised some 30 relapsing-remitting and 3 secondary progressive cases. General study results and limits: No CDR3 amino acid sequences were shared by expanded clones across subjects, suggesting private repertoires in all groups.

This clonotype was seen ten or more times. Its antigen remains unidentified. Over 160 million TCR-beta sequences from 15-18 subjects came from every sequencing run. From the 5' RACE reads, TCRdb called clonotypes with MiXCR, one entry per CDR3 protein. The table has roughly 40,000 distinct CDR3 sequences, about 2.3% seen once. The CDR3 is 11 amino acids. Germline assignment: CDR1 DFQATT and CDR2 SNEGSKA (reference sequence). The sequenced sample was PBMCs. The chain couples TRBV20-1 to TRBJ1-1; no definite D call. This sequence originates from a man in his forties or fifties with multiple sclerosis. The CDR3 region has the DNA TGCGGGCAGTACATGAACACTGAAGCTTTCTTT. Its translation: CGQYMNTEAFF.